Listed below are T cell receptor beta chains from one sample, sequenced in a study of blood T cell repertoires in COVID-19. Libraries were prepared by immunoSEQ multiplex PCR; TCRdb keeps only in-frame clonotypes and omits some of them. Of around 300,000 clones in the sample, around 90% were seen once. Sequences were obtained from PBMCs or T cells enriched from blood (not recorded which). The receptors were sampled from a woman aged 25 to 45 who had recovered from COVID-19. The CDR3 runs from the conserved cysteine through the conserved F or W. The order of the fields is CDR3 DNA, CDR3 protein, V gene, clone size, J gene, D gene. D genes are given only for firm matches. Some rows mark clone size as missing; the rest say once, few, many or name a class of expanded clone.

CDR3 DNA: TGTGCCAGCAGCCCCAACCGACAGAAGCCGAACACTGAAGCTTTCTTT
CDR3 protein: CASSPNRQKPNTEAFF
V gene: TRBV9
clone size: .
J gene: TRBJ1-1
D gene: .

CDR3 DNA: TGTGCCAGCAGGGTGCGCGGGAGGTTAGATACGCAGTATTTT
CDR3 protein: CASRVRGRLDTQYF
V gene: TRBV6-5
clone size: once
J gene: TRBJ2-3
D gene: TRBD2

CDR3 DNA: TGTGCCAGCAGCCAAACAGGGTCTGGGGCCAACGTCCTGACTTTC
CDR3 protein: CASSQTGSGANVLTF
V gene: TRBV3-1/TRBV3-2
clone size: .
J gene: TRBJ2-6
D gene: .

CDR3 DNA: TGTGCCAGCAGCTTTCCGGGACTAGCGGGGCACAATGAGCAGTTCTTC
CDR3 protein: CASSFPGLAGHNEQFF
V gene: TRBV7-9
clone size: .
J gene: TRBJ2-1
D gene: TRBD2

CDR3 DNA: TGTGCCAGCAGCTTAAACACCTACGAGCAGTACTTC
CDR3 protein: CASSLNTYEQYF
V gene: TRBV11-3
clone size: .
J gene: TRBJ2-7
D gene: .

CDR3 DNA: TGTGCTAGTGGCTCTGGGAGCGGGAGGCCAGATCCCAACGAGCAGTACTTC
CDR3 protein: CASGSGSGRPDPNEQYF
V gene: TRBV12-5
clone size: .
J gene: TRBJ2-7
D gene: TRBD2

CDR3 DNA: TGTGCCAGCAGCCCCTCACTAGCGGGAGTATGCTTCTTC
CDR3 protein: CASSPSLAGVCFF
V gene: TRBV7-2
clone size: .
J gene: TRBJ2-1
D gene: TRBD2

CDR3 DNA: TGTGCCAGCAGCCAGACTATAGCAGTCGGGGAGCTGTTTTTT
CDR3 protein: CASSQTIAVGELFF
V gene: TRBV4-2
clone size: once
J gene: TRBJ2-2
D gene: .

CDR3 DNA: TGTGCCAGCAGCTTGACAGGGGGCGGCTACACCTTC
CDR3 protein: CASSLTGGGYTF
V gene: TRBV11-2
clone size: .
J gene: TRBJ1-2
D gene: TRBD1

CDR3 DNA: TGTGCCTGGAGCTACAGGGGAATGGCTCAGCCCCAGCATTTT
CDR3 protein: CAWSYRGMAQPQHF
V gene: TRBV30
clone size: .
J gene: TRBJ1-5
D gene: TRBD1

CDR3 DNA: TGTGCCAGCTCTCCATCCGGGAGTTTGGGAGCCAACGTCCTGACTTTC
CDR3 protein: CASSPSGSLGANVLTF
V gene: TRBV18
clone size: .
J gene: TRBJ2-6
D gene: .

CDR3 DNA: TGTGCCAGCAGCTCGGGGTGGGTGAGCAATCAGCCCCAGCATTTT
CDR3 protein: CASSSGWVSNQPQHF
V gene: TRBV5-8
clone size: .
J gene: TRBJ1-5
D gene: .

CDR3 DNA: TGTGCCAGCAGCTTAGTAGTCGGGGAAGAGCAGTACTTC
CDR3 protein: CASSLVVGEEQYF
V gene: TRBV7-2
clone size: .
J gene: TRBJ2-7
D gene: .

CDR3 DNA: TGTGCCAGCAGCCAAGTAGCTAGCGGGAGTTGGGCAGATACGCAGTATTTT
CDR3 protein: CASSQVASGSWADTQYF
V gene: TRBV4-2
clone size: .
J gene: TRBJ2-3
D gene: TRBD2

CDR3 DNA: TGCGCCAGCAGCCAAGAGTCGACTAGCGGGGCGGGAAACATTCAGTACTTC
CDR3 protein: CASSQESTSGAGNIQYF
V gene: TRBV4-1
clone size: .
J gene: TRBJ2-4
D gene: TRBD2

CDR3 DNA: TGTGCCAGCAGGCGAGCGGGAGGGGGGGCGAGCACCGGGGAGCTGTTTTTT
CDR3 protein: CASRRAGGGASTGELFF
V gene: TRBV6-6
clone size: few
J gene: TRBJ2-2
D gene: TRBD2

CDR3 DNA: TGCGCCAGCAGCTTAATCCTTACAGGGAACACTGAAGCTTTCTTT
CDR3 protein: CASSLILTGNTEAFF
V gene: TRBV5-1
clone size: .
J gene: TRBJ1-1
D gene: .

CDR3 DNA: TGCGCCAGCAGCTTAGGGGAGGGCACTGAAGCTTTCTTT
CDR3 protein: CASSLGEGTEAFF
V gene: TRBV5-1
clone size: .
J gene: TRBJ1-1
D gene: .

CDR3 DNA: TGTGCCAGCTCACCACTATCTGCGGGAAGTCAAGAGACCCAGTACTTC
CDR3 protein: CASSPLSAGSQETQYF
V gene: TRBV18
clone size: .
J gene: TRBJ2-5
D gene: .

CDR3 DNA: TGCGCCAGCAGCTCTACAGCACAAACTAATGAGCAGTTCTTC
CDR3 protein: CASSSTAQTNEQFF
V gene: TRBV5-1
clone size: once
J gene: TRBJ2-1
D gene: .

CDR3 DNA: TGCAGCGTTTACCCGGGACAGGGGCACTATGGCTACACCTTC
CDR3 protein: CSVYPGQGHYGYTF
V gene: TRBV29-1
clone size: .
J gene: TRBJ1-2
D gene: TRBD1

CDR3 DNA: TGTGCCAGCAGCCAAGGACTATACAATGAGCAGTTCTTC
CDR3 protein: CASSQGLYNEQFF
V gene: TRBV7-3
clone size: .
J gene: TRBJ2-1
D gene: .

CDR3 DNA: TGTGCCAGCAGCTATACCGGGACACCCTACGAGCAGTACTTC
CDR3 protein: CASSYTGTPYEQYF
V gene: TRBV28
clone size: .
J gene: TRBJ2-7
D gene: .

CDR3 DNA: TGCGCCAGCAGCCACCTACTGGGACTAGCGCGCGGGGAGCAGTTCTTC
CDR3 protein: CASSHLLGLARGEQFF
V gene: TRBV4-1
clone size: .
J gene: TRBJ2-1
D gene: TRBD2

CDR3 DNA: TGTGCCAGCAGCACCCGGACTAGCGGGACTAAAGGGGCAAAAGAGACCCAGTACTTC
CDR3 protein: CASSTRTSGTKGAKETQYF
V gene: TRBV6-2/TRBV6-3
clone size: .
J gene: TRBJ2-5
D gene: TRBD2

CDR3 DNA: TGTGCCAGCAGCCAAGTCCGGGGACTAGCGGGAGTCTCCTACGAGCAGTACTTC
CDR3 protein: CASSQVRGLAGVSYEQYF
V gene: TRBV3-1/TRBV3-2
clone size: .
J gene: TRBJ2-7
D gene: TRBD2

CDR3 DNA: TGTGCCAGCAGCTTATCACCGGGGGCGAACACCGGGGAGCTGTTTTTT
CDR3 protein: CASSLSPGANTGELFF
V gene: TRBV7-3
clone size: once
J gene: TRBJ2-2
D gene: .

CDR3 DNA: TGTGCCAGCAGCCCATTCCAGGGGGCGGGGGCTGAAGCTTTCTTT
CDR3 protein: CASSPFQGAGAEAFF
V gene: TRBV9
clone size: .
J gene: TRBJ1-1
D gene: TRBD1

CDR3 DNA: TGCGCCAGCAGCACCGGGAAAAACTATGGCTACACCTTC
CDR3 protein: CASSTGKNYGYTF
V gene: TRBV5-1
clone size: few
J gene: TRBJ1-2
D gene: .

CDR3 DNA: TGTGCCAGCAGTCTTGTTCCGGGGGGCTCTGGAAACACCATATATTTT
CDR3 protein: CASSLVPGGSGNTIYF
V gene: TRBV7-9
clone size: .
J gene: TRBJ1-3
D gene: .

CDR3 DNA: TGTGCTAGTGGTTTGGGGGAGACGGCGGTGAACACTGAAGCTTTCTTT
CDR3 protein: CASGLGETAVNTEAFF
V gene: TRBV12-5
clone size: .
J gene: TRBJ1-1
D gene: .

CDR3 DNA: TGTGCCAGCAGCCAAGTCAGGGGGAGCTCTGGGGCCAACGTCCTGACTTTC
CDR3 protein: CASSQVRGSSGANVLTF
V gene: TRBV3-1/TRBV3-2
clone size: .
J gene: TRBJ2-6
D gene: TRBD1

CDR3 DNA: TGTGCCAGCAGCTTAACCTTCTCCTACAATGAGCAGTTCTTC
CDR3 protein: CASSLTFSYNEQFF
V gene: TRBV7-3
clone size: once
J gene: TRBJ2-1
D gene: .

CDR3 DNA: TGCGCCAGCAGCATACGGGACATTGCCTACGAGCAGTACTTC
CDR3 protein: CASSIRDIAYEQYF
V gene: TRBV5-1
clone size: .
J gene: TRBJ2-7
D gene: .

CDR3 DNA: TGTGCCACCAGTTCAGCCGGGGGATCGGAGGAGACCCAGTACTTC
CDR3 protein: CATSSAGGSEETQYF
V gene: TRBV24-1
clone size: .
J gene: TRBJ2-5
D gene: .

CDR3 DNA: TGTGCCAGCAGACGTGCCGGGACAGGGGGGAATCAGCCCCAGCATTTT
CDR3 protein: CASRRAGTGGNQPQHF
V gene: TRBV28
clone size: .
J gene: TRBJ1-5
D gene: TRBD1

CDR3 DNA: TGCGCCAGGGCCCCAGTTCTGGCCAAAAACATTCAGTACTTC
CDR3 protein: CARAPVLAKNIQYF
V gene: TRBV23-1
clone size: .
J gene: TRBJ2-4
D gene: .

CDR3 DNA: TGTGCCAGCAGCCAAGTTAGCGGGAGAGGCTACAATGAGCAGTTCTTC
CDR3 protein: CASSQVSGRGYNEQFF
V gene: TRBV3-1/TRBV3-2
clone size: .
J gene: TRBJ2-1
D gene: TRBD2

CDR3 DNA: TGTGCCAGCAGCTTAGGGCCAGCTCGAACCGGAGACTCCTACGAGCAGTACTTC
CDR3 protein: CASSLGPARTGDSYEQYF
V gene: TRBV7-6
clone size: .
J gene: TRBJ2-7
D gene: .

CDR3 DNA: TGTGCCAGCAGCGTTTCTAGCGGGGCGAGCCTTTACACCGGGGAGCTGTTTTTT
CDR3 protein: CASSVSSGASLYTGELFF
V gene: TRBV9
clone size: .
J gene: TRBJ2-2
D gene: TRBD2

CDR3 DNA: TGCGCCAGCGGAGCTCTCCCACTCCTAGCCAAAAACATTCAGTACTTC
CDR3 protein: CASGALPLLAKNIQYF
V gene: TRBV4-1
clone size: .
J gene: TRBJ2-4
D gene: .

CDR3 DNA: TGCAGCGCCATCGACAGCTACACCTACGAGCAGTACTTC
CDR3 protein: CSAIDSYTYEQYF
V gene: TRBV29-1
clone size: .
J gene: TRBJ2-7
D gene: .

CDR3 DNA: TGTGCCAGCAGTTACCCGCCCCTCCGGACAGGGGCCGGGGAGACTGAAGCTTTCTTT
CDR3 protein: CASSYPPLRTGAGETEAFF
V gene: TRBV6-2/TRBV6-3
clone size: .
J gene: TRBJ1-1
D gene: TRBD1

CDR3 DNA: TGTGCCAGCAGTTCCAAACTCACGAACACTGAAGCTTTCTTT
CDR3 protein: CASSSKLTNTEAFF
V gene: TRBV28
clone size: .
J gene: TRBJ1-1
D gene: .

CDR3 DNA: TGTGCCAGCAGCCAACGGGACAGGGGCTATGGCTACACCTTC
CDR3 protein: CASSQRDRGYGYTF
V gene: TRBV4-2
clone size: .
J gene: TRBJ1-2
D gene: TRBD1

CDR3 DNA: TGTGCCAGCAGCCTACAGGGGGCAGGAGGAAACACCATATATTTT
CDR3 protein: CASSLQGAGGNTIYF
V gene: TRBV5-4
clone size: .
J gene: TRBJ1-3
D gene: TRBD1

CDR3 DNA: TGCGCCAGCAGCCGAAATGTAAGAGCAGGGCGGGGAACTGAAGCTTTCTTT
CDR3 protein: CASSRNVRAGRGTEAFF
V gene: TRBV5-1
clone size: .
J gene: TRBJ1-1
D gene: .

CDR3 DNA: TGTGCCAGCAGCTGGACAGGGAACGCTGAAGCTTTCTTT
CDR3 protein: CASSWTGNAEAFF
V gene: TRBV25-1
clone size: .
J gene: TRBJ1-1
D gene: TRBD1

CDR3 DNA: TGTGCCAGCAGTACGACGGGACAACTCTCCTACGAGCAGTACTTC
CDR3 protein: CASSTTGQLSYEQYF
V gene: TRBV28
clone size: .
J gene: TRBJ2-7
D gene: .

CDR3 DNA: TGCGCCAGCAGCTCTAGGACAGGCTACGAGCAGTACTTC
CDR3 protein: CASSSRTGYEQYF
V gene: TRBV5-1
clone size: .
J gene: TRBJ2-7
D gene: TRBD1